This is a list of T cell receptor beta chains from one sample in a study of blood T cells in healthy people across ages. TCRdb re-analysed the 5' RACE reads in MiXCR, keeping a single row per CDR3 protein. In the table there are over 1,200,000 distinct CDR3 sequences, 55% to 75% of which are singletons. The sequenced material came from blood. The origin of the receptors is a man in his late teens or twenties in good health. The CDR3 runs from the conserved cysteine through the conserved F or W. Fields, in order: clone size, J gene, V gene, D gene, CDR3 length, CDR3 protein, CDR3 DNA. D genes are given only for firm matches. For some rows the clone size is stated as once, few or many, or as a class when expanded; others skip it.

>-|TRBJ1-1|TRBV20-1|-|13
CSASVAVNTEAFF
TGCAGTGCTAGTGTAGCTGTGAACACTGAAGCTTTCTTT
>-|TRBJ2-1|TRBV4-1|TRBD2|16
CASSQLGLAASNEQFF
TGCGCCAGCAGCCAGTTAGGACTAGCGGCCTCCAATGAGCAGTTCTTC
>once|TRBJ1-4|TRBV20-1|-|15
CSARDDGGGGEKLFF
TGCAGTGCTAGAGATGACGGAGGCGGAGGGGAAAAACTGTTTTTT
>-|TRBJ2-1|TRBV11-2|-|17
CAGSLVGGSPSYNEQFF
TGTGCCGGCAGCTTAGTCGGGGGTAGCCCCTCCTACAATGAGCAGTTCTTC
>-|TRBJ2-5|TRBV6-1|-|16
CASSPLWGEAQETQYF
TGTGCCAGCAGTCCCCTGTGGGGGGAGGCGCAAGAGACCCAGTACTTC
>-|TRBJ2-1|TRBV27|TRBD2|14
CASGWGGSYNEQFF
TGTGCCAGCGGATGGGGGGGGTCCTACAATGAGCAGTTCTTC
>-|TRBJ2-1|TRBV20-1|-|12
CSARSLRDEQFF
TGCAGTGCTAGATCCCTAAGGGATGAGCAGTTCTTC
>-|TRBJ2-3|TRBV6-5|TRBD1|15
CASSYEDRGTDTQYF
TGTGCCAGCAGTTACGAGGACAGGGGCACAGATACGCAGTATTTT
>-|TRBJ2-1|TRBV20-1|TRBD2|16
CSAYTLADTYYNEQFF
TGCAGTGCTTACACTCTAGCGGATACCTATTACAATGAGCAGTTCTTC
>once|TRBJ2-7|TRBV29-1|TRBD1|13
CGVRQGRGYEQYF
TGCGGCGTTCGACAGGGGCGAGGCTACGAGCAGTACTTC
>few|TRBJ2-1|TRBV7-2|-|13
CASSFLGFHEQFF
TGTGCCAGCAGCTTTCTAGGTTTTCATGAGCAGTTCTTC
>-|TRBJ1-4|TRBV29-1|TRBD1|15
CSVGDRVTTNEKLVF
TGCAGCGTTGGGGACAGGGTTACAACTAATGAAAAACTGGTTTTT
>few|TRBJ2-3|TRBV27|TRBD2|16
CASSSAGLAFSDTQYF
TGTGCCAGCAGTTCGGCAGGACTAGCCTTTTCTGATACGCAGTATTTT
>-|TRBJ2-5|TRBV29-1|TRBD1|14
CSVDPPAGGGTQYF
TGCAGCGTTGATCCACCGGCAGGGGGCGGGACCCAGTACTTC
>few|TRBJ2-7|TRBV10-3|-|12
CAISAQPSEQYF
TGTGCCATCAGTGCCCAACCTTCCGAGCAGTACTTC
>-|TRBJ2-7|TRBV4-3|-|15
CASSQRKDRTYEQYF
TGCGCCAGCAGCCAACGAAAGGACAGAACCTACGAGCAGTACTTC
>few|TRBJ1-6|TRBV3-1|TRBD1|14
CASSQGQYGSPLHF
TGTGCCAGCAGCCAGGGACAGTACGGATCACCCCTCCACTTT
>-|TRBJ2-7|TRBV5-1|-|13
CASSTGLSYEQYF
TGCGCCAGCAGCACCGGACTCTCTTACGAGCAGTACTTC
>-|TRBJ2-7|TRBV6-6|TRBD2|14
CASSYGLGHYEQYF
TGTGCCAGCAGTTATGGACTAGGGCACTACGAGCAGTACTTC
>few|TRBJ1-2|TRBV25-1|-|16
CASSDPTSVFHYGYTF
TGTGCCAGCAGTGACCCAACGAGTGTCTTTCACTATGGCTACACCTTC
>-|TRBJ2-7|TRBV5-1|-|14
CASSLTATSHEQYF
TGCGCCAGCAGCTTGACAGCAACCTCCCACGAGCAGTACTTC
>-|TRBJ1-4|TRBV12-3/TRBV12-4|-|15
CASSLWDTRGEKLFF
TGTGCCAGCAGTTTATGGGACACTCGGGGTGAAAAACTGTTTTTT
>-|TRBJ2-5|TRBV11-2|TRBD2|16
CASSLLAGGRRETQYF
TGTGCCAGCAGCTTGCTAGCGGGGGGCCGGAGAGAGACCCAGTACTTC
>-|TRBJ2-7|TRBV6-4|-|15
CASSPLGTPGNEQYF
TGTGCCAGCAGCCCGTTGGGGACCCCTGGCAATGAGCAGTACTTC
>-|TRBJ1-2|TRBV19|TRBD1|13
CASTDRVGYGYTF
TGTGCCAGTACCGACAGGGTTGGCTATGGCTACACCTTC
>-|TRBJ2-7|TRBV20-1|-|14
CSAGDTRVTYEQYF
TGCAGTGCTGGGGACACCCGGGTCACCTACGAGCAGTACTTC
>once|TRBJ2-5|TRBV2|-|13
CANSGTRTETQYF
TGTGCCAACTCGGGTACCCGTACGGAGACCCAGTACTTC
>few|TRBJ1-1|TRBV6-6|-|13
CASSLRFNTEAFF
TGTGCCAGCAGTTTACGATTCAACACTGAAGCTTTCTTT
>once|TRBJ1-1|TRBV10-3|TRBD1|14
CAISGDRGNTEAFF
TGTGCCATCAGTGGTGACAGGGGGAACACTGAAGCTTTCTTT
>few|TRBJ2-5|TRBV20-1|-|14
CSADTRLASETQYF
TGCAGTGCCGACACTAGGTTAGCCTCAGAGACCCAGTACTTC
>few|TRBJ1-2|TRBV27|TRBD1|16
CASSTSRGFFGHGYTF
TGTGCCAGCAGTACCAGCAGGGGGTTCTTTGGGCATGGCTACACCTTC
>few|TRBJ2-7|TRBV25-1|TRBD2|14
CASSGLARGDEQYF
TGTGCCAGCAGTGGACTAGCTAGAGGGGACGAGCAGTACTTC
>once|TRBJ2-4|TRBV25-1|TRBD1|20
CASSEWGTGVRAEAKNIQYF
TGTGCCAGCAGTGAATGGGGGACAGGGGTGAGGGCCGAGGCCAAAAACATTCAGTACTTC
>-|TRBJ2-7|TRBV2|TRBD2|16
CASSSSGLVVVDEQYF
TGTGCCAGCAGCTCTTCGGGACTAGTGGTGGTCGATGAGCAGTACTTC
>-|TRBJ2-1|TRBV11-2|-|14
CASSLNRVEDEQFF
TGTGCCAGCAGCCTCAACAGGGTTGAGGATGAGCAGTTCTTC
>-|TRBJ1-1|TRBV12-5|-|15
CASGLGDLLGTEAFF
TGTGCTAGTGGTTTGGGGGACCTCCTTGGGACTGAAGCTTTCTTT
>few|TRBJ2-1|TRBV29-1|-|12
CSVVTVYNEQFF
TGTAGCGTAGTGACAGTGTACAATGAGCAGTTCTTC
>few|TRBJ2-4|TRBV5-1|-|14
CASSAEEMRNIQYF
TGCGCCAGCAGCGCCGAGGAGATGAGAAACATTCAGTACTTC
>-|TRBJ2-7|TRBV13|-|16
CASSGTDRQKTYEQYF
TGTGCCAGCAGCGGGACGGACAGACAGAAAACCTACGAGCAGTACTTC
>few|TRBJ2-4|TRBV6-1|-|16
CASSEWAAREFGIQYF
TGTGCCAGCAGTGAATGGGCTGCCAGGGAATTTGGCATTCAGTACTTC
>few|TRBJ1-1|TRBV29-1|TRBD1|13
CSVVIQGTTEAFF
TGCAGCGTGGTAATACAGGGGACCACTGAAGCTTTCTTT
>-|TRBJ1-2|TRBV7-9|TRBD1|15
CASSAGTVDIYGYTF
TGTGCCAGCAGCGCGGGGACAGTGGATATCTATGGCTACACCTTC
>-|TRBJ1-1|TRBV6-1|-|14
CASSASGGVTEAFF
TGTGCCAGCAGTGCCTCGGGGGGCGTGACTGAAGCTTTCTTT
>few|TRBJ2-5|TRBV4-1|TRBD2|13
CATGTSMTKTQYF
TGCGCCACTGGGACTAGCATGACGAAGACCCAGTACTTC